This TCR beta chain was documented in a study of blood T cell repertoires in COVID-19 (dated by TCRdb to the early 2020s). For the study in its entirety: Collaborator samples came from the United States, Italy and Spain and covered acute and convalescent phases of COVID-19. The material from the prospective study consisted of cDNA or gDNA derived from T cells, B-cell-depleted T cells, or PBMCs. Deeply sampled blood TCRbeta repertoires from subjects exposed to, actively infected with, or recovered from COVID-19 were included in the dataset. The repertoires were made available in a free public database intended to serve as a resource for research on the immune response to SARS-CoV-2. Samples came from the ongoing ImmuneRACE study (first 160 participants) plus 1,254 subjects from 6 global collaborators. A de-identified subject ID, COVID-19 status, age in years and sex were almost always included in the sample metadata. Where available, HLA class I and class II types were obtained from metadata supplied by the sample provider rather than from assay-based typing. General study outcomes and caveats: Clinical and demographic metadata were provided uncurated, with the amount varying by source and participant.

TCRbeta CDR3 regions were amplified from genomic DNA by means of the immunoSEQ Assay, a bias-controlled multiplex PCR. From the authors' description of their analysis: The number of nucleated cells in each sample was estimated from the amplification of reference gene primers within the assay. To quantify the absolute abundance of each unique TCRbeta CDR3 rearrangement, sequence reads were collapsed and filtered. For each sample, productive Simpson clonality was calculated as the square root of Simpson's diversity index across productive rearrangements. TCRdb retrieved this table from immuneACCESS and kept in-frame rearrangements only. Not all clones are present; in checked studies, unresolved V genes account for under half, and no reason is known for the remainder. V and J calls and clone size are those listed in that table; D and trimming were worked out from the DNA. This sample gives about 150,000 clones in total; over 80% of them show up just once. The top ten clonotypes cover around 6.2% of the sample.

Notes on this clone: Its specific antigen is unknown. The input lacks base qualities; no much larger clone sits a single base away.

Participants in the prospective study were aged roughly 18 to 100 years, lived in more than 20 United States geographic areas, and enrolled through a virtual design. To assign participants to cohorts, the prospective study relied on clinical history that participants themselves reported in a screening survey and a study questionnaire. ImmuneRACE Cohort 3 recovered participants were defined by two consecutive negative NP/OP PCR tests, healthcare professional clearance, or symptom resolution. Each participant in the prospective study had whole blood, serum and a nasopharyngeal or oropharyngeal swab collected by mobile phlebotomists. Over a 2-month period, participants in the prospective study had the option of providing additional blood draws and questionnaires. Blood samples from the prospective study were shipped frozen or at room temperature prior to DNA extraction. Material: PBMCs or T cells enriched from blood (not recorded which). This TCR came from a woman aged 40 to 50 who had recovered from COVID-19.

The CDR3 corresponds to CASSLSPDRTYEQYF. At the DNA level, the sequence is TGTGCCAGCAGCTTATCCCCGGACAGGACCTACGAGCAGTACTTC. The rearranged segments are TRBV11-2 and TRBJ2-7, with 7 junctional bases fitting TRBD1. The cysteine opens and the phenylalanine closes a CDR3 of 15 amino acids. Of the read, only the CDR3 DNA is kept; its 45 bases are in frame from base 1. V loses 2 bases at its end and J loses 2 bases; junction bases beyond the gene matches: 6. Based on the germline V gene, the CDR1 and CDR2 sequences are SGHAT and FQNNGV.